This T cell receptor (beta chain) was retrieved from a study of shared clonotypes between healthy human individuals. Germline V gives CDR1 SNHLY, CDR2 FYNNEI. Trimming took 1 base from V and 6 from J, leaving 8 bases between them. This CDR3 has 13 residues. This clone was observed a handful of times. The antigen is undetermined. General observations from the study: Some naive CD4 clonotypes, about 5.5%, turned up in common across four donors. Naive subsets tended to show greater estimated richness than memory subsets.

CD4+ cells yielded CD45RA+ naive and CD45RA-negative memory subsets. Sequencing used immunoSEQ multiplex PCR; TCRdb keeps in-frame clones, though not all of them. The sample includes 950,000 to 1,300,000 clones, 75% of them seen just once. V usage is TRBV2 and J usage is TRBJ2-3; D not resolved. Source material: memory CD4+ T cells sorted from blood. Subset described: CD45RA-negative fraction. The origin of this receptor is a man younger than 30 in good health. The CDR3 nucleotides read TGTGCCAGCAGTGAAGGGGCTGGGGATACGCAGTATTTT. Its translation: CASSEGAGDTQYF.